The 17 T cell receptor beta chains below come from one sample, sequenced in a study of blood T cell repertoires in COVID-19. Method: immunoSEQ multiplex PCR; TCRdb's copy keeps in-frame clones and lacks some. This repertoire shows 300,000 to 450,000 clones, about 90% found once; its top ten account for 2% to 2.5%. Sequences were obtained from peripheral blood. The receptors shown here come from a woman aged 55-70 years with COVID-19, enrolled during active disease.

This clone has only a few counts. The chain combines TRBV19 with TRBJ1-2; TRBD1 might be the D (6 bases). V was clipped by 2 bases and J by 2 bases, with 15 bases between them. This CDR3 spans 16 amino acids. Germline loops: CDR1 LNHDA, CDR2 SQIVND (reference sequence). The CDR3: CASSIKGDGRNYGYTF. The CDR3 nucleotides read TGTGCCAGTAGTATAAAGGGGGACGGACGAAACTATGGCTACACCTTC.

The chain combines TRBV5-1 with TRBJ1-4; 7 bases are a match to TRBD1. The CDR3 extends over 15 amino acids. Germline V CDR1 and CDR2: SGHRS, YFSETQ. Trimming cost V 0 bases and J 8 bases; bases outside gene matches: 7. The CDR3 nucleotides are TGCGCCAGCAGCTTGGACGCGACAGGGATGGAAAAACTGTTTTTT. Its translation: CASSLDATGMEKLFF.

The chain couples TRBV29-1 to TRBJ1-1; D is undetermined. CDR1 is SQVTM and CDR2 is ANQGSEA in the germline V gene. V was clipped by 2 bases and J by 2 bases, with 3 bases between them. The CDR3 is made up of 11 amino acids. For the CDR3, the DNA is TGCAGCGTTGAACTAAACACTGAAGCTTTCTTT. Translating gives CSVELNTEAFF.

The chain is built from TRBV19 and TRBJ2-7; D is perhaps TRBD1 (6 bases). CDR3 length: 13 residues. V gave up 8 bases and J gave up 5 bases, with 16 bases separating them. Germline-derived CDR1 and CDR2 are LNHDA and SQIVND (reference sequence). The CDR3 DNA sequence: TGTGCCAGTTCTTCTCAACAGGGCGACGAGCAGTACTTC. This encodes CASSSQQGDEQYF.

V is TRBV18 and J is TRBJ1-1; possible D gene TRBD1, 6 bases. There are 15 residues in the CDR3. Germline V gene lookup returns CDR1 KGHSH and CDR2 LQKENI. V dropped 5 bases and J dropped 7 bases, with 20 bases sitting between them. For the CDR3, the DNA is TGTGCCAGCTCAAAGGAAGCGGGACAACTTTTTGAAGCTTTCTTT. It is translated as CASSKEAGQLFEAFF.

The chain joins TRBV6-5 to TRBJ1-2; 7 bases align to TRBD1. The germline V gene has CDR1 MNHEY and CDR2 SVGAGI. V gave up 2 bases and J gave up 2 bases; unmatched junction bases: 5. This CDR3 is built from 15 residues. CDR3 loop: CASSYGIGGNYGYTF. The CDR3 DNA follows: TGTGCCAGCAGTTACGGGATAGGGGGCAACTATGGCTACACCTTC.

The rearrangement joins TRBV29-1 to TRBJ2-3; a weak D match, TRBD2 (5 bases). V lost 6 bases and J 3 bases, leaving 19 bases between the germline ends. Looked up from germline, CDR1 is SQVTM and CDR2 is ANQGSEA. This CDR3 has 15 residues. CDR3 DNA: TGCAGCGTGGCACCCGGGCAGAGAGGGACAGATACGCAGTATTTT. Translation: CSVAPGQRGTDTQYF.

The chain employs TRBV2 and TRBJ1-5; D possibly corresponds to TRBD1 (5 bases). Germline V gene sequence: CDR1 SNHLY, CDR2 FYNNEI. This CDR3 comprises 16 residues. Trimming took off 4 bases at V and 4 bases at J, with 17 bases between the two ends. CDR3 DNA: TGTGCCAGCAGTGTGGGGCTCTCTGGCAAAAATCAGCCCCAGCATTTT. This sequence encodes CASSVGLSGKNQPQHF.

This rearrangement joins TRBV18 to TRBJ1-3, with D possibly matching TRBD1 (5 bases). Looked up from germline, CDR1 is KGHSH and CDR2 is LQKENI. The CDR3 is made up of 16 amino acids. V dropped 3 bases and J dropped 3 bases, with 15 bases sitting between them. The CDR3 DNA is TGTGCCAGCTCACCTCGGGTTCAGGGAGGTGGAAACACCATATATTTT. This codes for CASSPRVQGGGNTIYF. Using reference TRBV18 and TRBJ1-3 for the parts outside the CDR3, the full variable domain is NAGVMQNPRHLVRRRGQEARLRCSPMKGHSHVYWYRQLPEEGLKFMVYLQKENIIDESGMPKERFSAEFPKEGPSILRIQQVVRGDSAAYFCASSPRVQGGGNTIYFGEGSWLTVV.

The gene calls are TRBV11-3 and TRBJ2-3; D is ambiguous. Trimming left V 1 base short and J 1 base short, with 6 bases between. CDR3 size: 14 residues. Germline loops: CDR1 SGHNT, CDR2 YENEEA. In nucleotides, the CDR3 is TGTGCCAGCAGCTTAGGTCTCGGCACAGATACGCAGTATTTT. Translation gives CASSLGLGTDTQYF.

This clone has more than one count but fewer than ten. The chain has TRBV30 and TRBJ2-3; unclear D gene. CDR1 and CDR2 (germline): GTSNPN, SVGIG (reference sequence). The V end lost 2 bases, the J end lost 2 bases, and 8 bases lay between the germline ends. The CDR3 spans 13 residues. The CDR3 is CAWSSGSTDTQYF. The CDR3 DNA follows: TGTGCCTGGAGTTCCGGGTCCACAGATACGCAGTATTTT.

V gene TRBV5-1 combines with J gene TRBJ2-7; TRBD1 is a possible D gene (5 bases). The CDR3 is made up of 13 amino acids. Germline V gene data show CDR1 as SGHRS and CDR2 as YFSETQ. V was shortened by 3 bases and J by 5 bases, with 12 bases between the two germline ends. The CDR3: CASSSPDSHEQYF. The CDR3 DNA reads TGCGCCAGCAGCTCACCAGACAGCCACGAGCAGTACTTC.

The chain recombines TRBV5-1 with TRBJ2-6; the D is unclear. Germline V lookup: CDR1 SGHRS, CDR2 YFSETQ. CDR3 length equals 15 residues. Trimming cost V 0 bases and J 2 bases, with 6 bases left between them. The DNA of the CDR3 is TGCGCCAGCAGCTTGGAACAGACTGGGGCCAACGTCCTGACTTTC. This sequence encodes CASSLEQTGANVLTF.

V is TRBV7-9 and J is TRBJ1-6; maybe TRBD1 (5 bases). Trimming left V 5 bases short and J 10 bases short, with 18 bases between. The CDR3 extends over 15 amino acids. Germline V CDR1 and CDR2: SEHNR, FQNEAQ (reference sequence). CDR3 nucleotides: TGTGCCAGCAGCCAGGACGCAGGGTGGGGATCACCCCTCCACTTT. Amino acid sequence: CASSQDAGWGSPLHF.

CDR3 in amino acids: CASSLEPGLPQFF. In DNA, the CDR3 is TGTGCCAGCAGTCTAGAACCGGGACTACCCCAGTTCTTC. The chain has TRBV27 and TRBJ2-1, with 7 bases lining up with TRBD2. The CDR3 contains 13 residues. Trimming removed 5 bases from V and 13 bases from J; junction bases left unmatched: 11. Germline V gives CDR1 MNHEY, CDR2 SMNVEV (reference sequence).

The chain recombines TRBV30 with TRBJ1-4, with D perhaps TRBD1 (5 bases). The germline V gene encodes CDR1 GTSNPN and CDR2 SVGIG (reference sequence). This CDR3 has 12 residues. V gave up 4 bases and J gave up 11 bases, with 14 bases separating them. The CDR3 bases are TGTGCCTGGACCGGATCGGGGGGGAAACTGTTTTTT. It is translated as CAWTGSGGKLFF.

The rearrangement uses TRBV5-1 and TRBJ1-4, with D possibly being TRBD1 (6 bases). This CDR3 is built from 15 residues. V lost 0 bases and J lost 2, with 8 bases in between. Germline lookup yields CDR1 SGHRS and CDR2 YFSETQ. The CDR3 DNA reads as TGCGCCAGCAGCTTGGCAACAGGGACTAATGAAAAACTGTTTTTT. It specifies CASSLATGTNEKLFF.